This TCR beta chain was captured by sequencing in a study of neoadjuvant anti-PD-1 for oral cavity cancer. Study results and caveats: Pretreatment Treg/Th17 ratio correlated inversely with post-treatment tumor clonality.

Profiled with immunoSEQ multiplex PCR; TCRdb holds only in-frame clones, not every one. The sample yields 13,000 to 15,000 clones, 74% seen once. With regard to this clone: Its specificity is not known.

CDR1 and CDR2 (germline): LNHDA, SQIVND (reference sequence). Trimming took 2 bases from V and 5 from J, leaving 6 bases between them. This CDR3 comprises 13 residues. Indicated time point: after neoadjuvant nivolumab, at surgical resection. These oral cavity squamous cell carcinomas were HPV-negative and locally advanced. The sequence was collected from a person aged 35-79 years with oral cavity squamous cell carcinoma. This chain links TRBV19 with TRBJ2-2, with D tentatively TRBD1 (6 bases). The sequenced sample was PBMCs, obtained after nivolumab (anti-PD-1) treatment. The CDR3 DNA is TGTGCCAGTAGTATACAGGGGACCGGGGAGCTGTTTTTT. Translated, it gives CASSIQGTGELFF.